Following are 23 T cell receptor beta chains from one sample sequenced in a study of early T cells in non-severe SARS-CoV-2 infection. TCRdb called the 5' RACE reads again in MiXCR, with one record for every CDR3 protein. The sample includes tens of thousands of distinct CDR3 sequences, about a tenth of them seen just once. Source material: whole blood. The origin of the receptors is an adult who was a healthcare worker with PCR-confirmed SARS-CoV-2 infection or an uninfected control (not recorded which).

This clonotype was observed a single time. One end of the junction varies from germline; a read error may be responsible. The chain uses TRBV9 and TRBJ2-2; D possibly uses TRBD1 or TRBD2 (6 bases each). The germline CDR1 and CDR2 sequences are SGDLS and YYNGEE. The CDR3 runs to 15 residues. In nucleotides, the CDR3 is TGTGCCAGCAGCGTAGGTAGGGGGGCGACCGTGGAGCTGTTTTTT. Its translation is CASSVGRGATVELFF.

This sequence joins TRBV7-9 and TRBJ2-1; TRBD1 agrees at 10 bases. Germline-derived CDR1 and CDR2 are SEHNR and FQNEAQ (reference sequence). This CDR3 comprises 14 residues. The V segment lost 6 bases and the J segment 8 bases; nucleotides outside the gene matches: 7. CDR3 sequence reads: CASRGDRGPHEQFF. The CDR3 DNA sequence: TGTGCCAGCAGGGGGGACAGGGGCCCTCATGAGCAGTTCTTC.

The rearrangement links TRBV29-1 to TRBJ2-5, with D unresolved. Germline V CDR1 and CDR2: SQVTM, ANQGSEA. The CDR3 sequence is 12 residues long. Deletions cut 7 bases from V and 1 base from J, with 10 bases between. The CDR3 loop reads CSAERTQETQYF. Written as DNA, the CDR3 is TGCAGCGCAGAACGGACCCAAGAGACCCAGTACTTC.

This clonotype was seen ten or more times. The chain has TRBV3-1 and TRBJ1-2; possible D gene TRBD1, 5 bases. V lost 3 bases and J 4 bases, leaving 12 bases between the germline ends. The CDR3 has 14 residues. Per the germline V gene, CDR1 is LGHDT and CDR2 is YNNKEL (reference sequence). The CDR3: CASSHEGAGYGYTF. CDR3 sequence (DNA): TGTGCCAGCAGCCACGAAGGGGCGGGCTATGGCTACACCTTC.

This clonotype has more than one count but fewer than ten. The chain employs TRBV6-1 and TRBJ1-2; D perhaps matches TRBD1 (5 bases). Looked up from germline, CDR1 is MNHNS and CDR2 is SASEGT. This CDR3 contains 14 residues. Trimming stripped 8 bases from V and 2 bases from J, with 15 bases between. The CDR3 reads CASFRPQGNYGYTF. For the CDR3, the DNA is TGTGCCAGCTTTCGACCCCAGGGAAACTATGGCTACACCTTC.

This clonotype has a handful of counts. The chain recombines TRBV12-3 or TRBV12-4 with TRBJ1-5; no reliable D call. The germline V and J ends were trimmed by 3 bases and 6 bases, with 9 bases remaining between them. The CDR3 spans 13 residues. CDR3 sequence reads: CASSLVVRQPQHF. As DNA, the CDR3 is TGTGCCAGCAGTTTGGTGGTGCGTCAGCCCCAGCATTTT.

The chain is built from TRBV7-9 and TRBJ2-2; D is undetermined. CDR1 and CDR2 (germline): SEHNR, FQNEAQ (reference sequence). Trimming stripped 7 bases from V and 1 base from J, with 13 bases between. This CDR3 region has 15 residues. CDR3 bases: TGTGCCAGCACCGACTTCCAACGGAACACCGGGGAGCTGTTTTTT. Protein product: CASTDFQRNTGELFF.

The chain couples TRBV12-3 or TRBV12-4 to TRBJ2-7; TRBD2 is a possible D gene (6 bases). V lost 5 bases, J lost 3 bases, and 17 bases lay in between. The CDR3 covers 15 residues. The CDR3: CASSPGGLRFYEQYF. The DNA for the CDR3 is TGTGCCAGCAGTCCCGGGGGACTCCGATTCTACGAGCAGTACTTC.

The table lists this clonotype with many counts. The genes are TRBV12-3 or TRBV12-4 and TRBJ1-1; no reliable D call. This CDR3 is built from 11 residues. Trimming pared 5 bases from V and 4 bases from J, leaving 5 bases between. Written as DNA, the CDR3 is TGTGCCAGCAGTCATCTCACTGAAGCTTTCTTT. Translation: CASSHLTEAFF.

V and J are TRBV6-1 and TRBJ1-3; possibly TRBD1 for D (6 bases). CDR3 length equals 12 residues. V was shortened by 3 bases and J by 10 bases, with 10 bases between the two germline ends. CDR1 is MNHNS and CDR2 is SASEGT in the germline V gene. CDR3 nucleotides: TGTGCCAGCAGTGATCAGGGGAAAACCATATATTTT. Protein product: CASSDQGKTIYF.

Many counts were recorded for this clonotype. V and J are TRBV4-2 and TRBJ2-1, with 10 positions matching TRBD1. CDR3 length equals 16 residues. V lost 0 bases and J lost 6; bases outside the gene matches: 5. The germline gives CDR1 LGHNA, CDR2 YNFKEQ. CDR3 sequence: CASSQEVTGGFNEQFF. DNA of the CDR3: TGTGCCAGCAGCCAAGAAGTGACAGGGGGCTTCAATGAGCAGTTCTTC.

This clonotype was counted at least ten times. CDR3 DNA sequence: TGTGCCAGCAGCCCCCTAAGGGGCGGGCCGGGAGGCGCGCAGTATTTT. It encodes CASSPLRGGPGGAQYF. The genes are TRBV12-3 or TRBV12-4 and TRBJ2-3; 7 positions match TRBD2. The CDR3 has 16 amino acids. Trimming at V came to 6 bases and at J to 10 bases, leaving 19 bases not matched to a gene.

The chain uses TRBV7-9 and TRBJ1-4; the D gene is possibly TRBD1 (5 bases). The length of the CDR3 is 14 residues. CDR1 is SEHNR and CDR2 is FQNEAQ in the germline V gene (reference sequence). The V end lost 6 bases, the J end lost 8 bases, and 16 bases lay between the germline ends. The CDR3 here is CASRSGTGSEKLFF. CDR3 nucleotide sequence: TGTGCCAGCAGATCCGGGACCGGCAGCGAAAAACTGTTTTTT.

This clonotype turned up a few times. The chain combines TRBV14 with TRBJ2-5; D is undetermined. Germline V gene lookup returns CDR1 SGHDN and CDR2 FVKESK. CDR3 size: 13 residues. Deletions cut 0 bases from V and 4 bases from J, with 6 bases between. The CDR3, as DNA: TGTGCCAGCAGCCAAGATCTGAGAGAGACCCAGTACTTC. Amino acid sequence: CASSQDLRETQYF.

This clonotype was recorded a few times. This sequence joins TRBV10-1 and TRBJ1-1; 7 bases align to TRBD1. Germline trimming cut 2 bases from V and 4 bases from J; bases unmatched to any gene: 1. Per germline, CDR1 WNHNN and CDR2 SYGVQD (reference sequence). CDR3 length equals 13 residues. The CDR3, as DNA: TGCGCCAGCAGTGAGAACAGGGGCACTGAAGCTTTCTTT. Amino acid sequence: CASSENRGTEAFF.

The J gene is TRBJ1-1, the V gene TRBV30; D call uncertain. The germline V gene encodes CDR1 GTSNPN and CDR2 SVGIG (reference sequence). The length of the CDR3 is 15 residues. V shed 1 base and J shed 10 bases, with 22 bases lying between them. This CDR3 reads CAWSGLGGGVSRAFF. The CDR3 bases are TGTGCCTGGAGTGGGCTCGGCGGCGGCGTTTCGAGAGCTTTCTTT. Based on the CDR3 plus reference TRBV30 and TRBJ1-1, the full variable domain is SQTIHQWPATLVQPVGSPLSLECTVEGTSNPNLYWYRQAAGRGLQLLFYSVGIGQISSEVPQNLSASRPQDRQFILSSKKLLLSDSGFYLCAWSGLGGGVSRAFFGQGTRLTVV.

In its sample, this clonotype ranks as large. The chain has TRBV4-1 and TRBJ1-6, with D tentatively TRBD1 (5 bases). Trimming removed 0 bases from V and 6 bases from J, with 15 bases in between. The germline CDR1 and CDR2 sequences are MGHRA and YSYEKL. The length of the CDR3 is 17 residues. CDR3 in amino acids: CASSQDHGTALNSPLHF. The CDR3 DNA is TGCGCCAGCAGCCAAGATCACGGGACGGCCCTTAATTCACCCCTCCACTTT.

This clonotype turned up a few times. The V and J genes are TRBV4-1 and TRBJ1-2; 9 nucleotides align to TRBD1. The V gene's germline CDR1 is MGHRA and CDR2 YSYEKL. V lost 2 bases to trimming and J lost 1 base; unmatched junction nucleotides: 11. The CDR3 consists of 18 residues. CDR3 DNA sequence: TGCGCCAGCAGCCAACGCCCGGAGGGGACAGGGAGTAACTATGGCTACACCTTC. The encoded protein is CASSQRPEGTGSNYGYTF.

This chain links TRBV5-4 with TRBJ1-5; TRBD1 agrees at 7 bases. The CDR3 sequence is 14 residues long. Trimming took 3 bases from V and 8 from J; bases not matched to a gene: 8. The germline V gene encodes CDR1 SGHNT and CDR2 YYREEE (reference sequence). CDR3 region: CASSSRQGGKPQHF. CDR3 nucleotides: TGTGCCAGCAGCTCCCGACAGGGAGGGAAGCCCCAGCATTTT.

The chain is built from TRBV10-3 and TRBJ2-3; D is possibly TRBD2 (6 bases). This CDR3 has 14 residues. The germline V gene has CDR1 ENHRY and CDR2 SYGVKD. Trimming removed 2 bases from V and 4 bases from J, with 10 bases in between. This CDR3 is CAISEGGEADTQYF. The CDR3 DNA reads TGTGCCATCAGTGAGGGAGGGGAGGCAGATACGCAGTATTTT.

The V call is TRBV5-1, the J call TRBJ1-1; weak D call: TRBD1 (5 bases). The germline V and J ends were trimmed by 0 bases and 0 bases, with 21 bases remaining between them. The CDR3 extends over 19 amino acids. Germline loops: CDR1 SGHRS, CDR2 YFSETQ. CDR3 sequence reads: CASSLAIFKTDIMNTEAFF. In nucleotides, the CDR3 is TGCGCCAGCAGCTTGGCCATTTTTAAGACAGACATCATGAACACTGAAGCTTTCTTT.

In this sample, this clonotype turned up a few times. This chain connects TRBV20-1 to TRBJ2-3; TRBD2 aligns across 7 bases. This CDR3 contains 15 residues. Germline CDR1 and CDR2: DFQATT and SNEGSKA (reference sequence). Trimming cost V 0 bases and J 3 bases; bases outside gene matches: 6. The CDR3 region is CSARDTLGGTDTQYF. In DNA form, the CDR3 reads TGCAGTGCTAGAGATACCCTCGGGGGGACAGATACGCAGTATTTT.

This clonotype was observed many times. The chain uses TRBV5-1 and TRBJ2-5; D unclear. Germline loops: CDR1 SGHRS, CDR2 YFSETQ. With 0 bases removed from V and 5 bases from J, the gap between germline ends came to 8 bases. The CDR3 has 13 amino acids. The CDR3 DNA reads TGCGCCAGCAGCTTGGGGCAGAGGGAGACCCAGTACTTC. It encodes CASSLGQRETQYF.